This T cell receptor (beta chain) was captured in a study of T-cell reconstitution after alpha-beta-depleted transplantation in children. Overall study results and limits: Newly produced T cells mostly accounted for T-cell counts and diversity one year post-transplant.

This clonotype occurred many times. As yet, its antigen is unknown. The TCRbeta library was prepared with unique molecular identifiers. TCRdb reanalysed the PCR reads using MiXCR and keeps one entry per CDR3 protein. The sample shows roughly 240,000 distinct CDR3 sequences, roughly 8.2% of them seen only once. This sequence originates from a male patient younger than 18 who had a stem cell transplant for acute lymphoblastic leukemia, so the T cells may come from the graft donor. The sample consisted of PBMCs, mostly from graft donor cells, taken 180 days after TCRalphabeta/CD19-depleted stem cell transplant.

The CDR3 here is CASTEDRAYGYTF. The CDR3 DNA reads TGCGCCAGCACCGAAGACAGGGCCTATGGCTACACCTTC. V is TRBV10-2 and J is TRBJ1-2; 7 positions agree with TRBD1. V shed 7 bases and J 4 bases; nucleotides not matched to a gene: 6. Per the germline V gene, CDR1 is WSHSY and CDR2 is SAAADI. The CDR3 is made up of 13 amino acids.